This T cell receptor beta chain was recovered during a study of cytomegalovirus exposure and HLA in healthy donors. Study-level results: A few of the chains that were CMV-associated were confirmed in vitro to be specific for CMV antigens. Investigators reported 150 to 200 TCR beta chains as tied to cytomegalovirus.

This clone occurred a few times. Its target is not known. The protocol was immunoSEQ multiplex PCR, while the TCRdb copy is restricted to in-frame clones and leaves out a portion. The sample holds 250,000 to 300,000 clones, 86% seen once. Germline V gene sequence: CDR1 SGHTS, CDR2 YDEGEE. The CDR3 totals 13 residues. With 2 bases clipped from V and 4 bases from J, the junction kept 1 base outside the gene matches. V is TRBV5-8 and J is TRBJ2-5; 8 positions match TRBD1. Sequencing was performed on PBMCs. The sequence was collected from a woman aged 18 to 35 in good health and CMV-seronegative. The CDR3 DNA reads as TGTGCCAGCAGCTTCCAGGGGGCAGAGACCCAGTACTTC. Residues: CASSFQGAETQYF.